This T cell receptor (beta chain) was observed in a study of cytomegalovirus exposure and HLA in healthy donors. The CDR3 spans 14 residues. Germline V gene lookup returns CDR1 MNHEY and CDR2 SVGAGI. Trimming shortened V by 6 bases and J by 7 bases, and 18 bases separated the two germline ends. A multiplex PCR was run with 60 Vbeta primers and 13 Jbeta primers. TCRdb's table, derived via immunoSEQ multiplex PCR, lists solely in-frame clones and lacks some. The profile shows 110,000 to 150,000 clones, roughly 82% of them singletons. The receptor comes from a man younger than 40 in good health and CMV-seronegative. Sequencing was carried out using PBMCs. This chain joins TRBV6-5 and TRBJ2-5; tentative D call: TRBD1 (7 bases). CDR3 loop: CASSPGGRPMTQYF. The DNA of the CDR3 is TGTGCCAGCAGCCCAGGGGGGCGGCCAATGACCCAGTACTTC.